Listed below are T cell receptor beta chains from one sample, sequenced in a study of blood T cell repertoires in COVID-19. Repertoires were generated with immunoSEQ multiplex PCR, while TCRdb's copy carries only in-frame clones and drops some. The sample has 25,000 to 30,000 clones, roughly 87% seen once. The sample consisted of peripheral blood. These receptors came from a human donor with acute or convalescent COVID-19. The donor label of this sample is uncertain. Both conserved end residues are part of each CDR3. A D gene is named only where the DNA matches it firmly. For some rows the clone size is stated as once, few or many, or as a class when expanded; others skip it.

V	J	size	D	DNA	CDR3
TRBV5-1	TRBJ2-5	.	.	TGCGCCAGCAGCTTGATAGTCCGGGGTGGAGAGACCCAGTACTTC	CASSLIVRGGETQYF
TRBV3-1/TRBV3-2	TRBJ2-4	.	.	TGTGCCAGCAGCCTACGGGAAAGGGACATTCAGTACTTC	CASSLRERDIQYF
TRBV6-5	TRBJ1-1	.	.	TGTGCCAGCAGTCCACAGAACACTGAAGCTTTCTTT	CASSPQNTEAFF
TRBV6-1	TRBJ2-7	.	TRBD1	TGTGCCAGCAGTGACCCGACAGGGACCGGACGGTACGAGCAGTACTTC	CASSDPTGTGRYEQYF
TRBV11-1	TRBJ2-3	.	.	TGTGCCAGCAGCTCAGAGGGCCTTTCAGATACGCAGTATTTT	CASSSEGLSDTQYF
TRBV5-1	TRBJ1-2	.	TRBD1	TGCGCCAGCAGCCTCCCGGGACAGGGACATGGCTACACCTTC	CASSLPGQGHGYTF
TRBV5-4	TRBJ1-2	.	TRBD1	TGTGCCAGCAGCTTGCAGGACAGGGGAGGCTACACCTTC	CASSLQDRGGYTF
TRBV5-8	TRBJ1-4	.	.	TGTGCCAGCAGCCCCAAAAATGGGGAGGGTGAAAAACTGTTTTTT	CASSPKNGEGEKLFF
TRBV6-5	TRBJ1-2	once	TRBD1	TGTGCCAGCAGTTCCCTATCCGGGACAGGGGTCGGGGGCTACACCTTC	CASSSLSGTGVGGYTF
TRBV2	TRBJ1-5	.	.	TGTGCCAGTACTCGTTATAGCAATCAGCCCCAGCATTTT	CASTRYSNQPQHF
TRBV5-1	TRBJ2-7	once	TRBD2	TGCGCCAGCAGCCCTGGACTAGCGGGAGTTCACGAGCAGTACTTC	CASSPGLAGVHEQYF
TRBV6-6	TRBJ2-1	.	TRBD2	TGTGCCAGCAGTTCCCAGCGGGGGGGCATCTACAATGAGCAGTTCTTC	CASSSQRGGIYNEQFF